These 13 T cell receptor beta chains originate from one sample sequenced in a study of a mutant IDH1 vaccine in newly diagnosed glioma. Time point reported: week 47, end of study. Topical imiquimod accompanied each vaccine dose, which consisted of 300 ug of mutant IDH1 20-mer peptide. Which antigens these TCRs recognize remains unknown. This table comes from immunoSEQ multiplex PCR, and its TCRdb copy is limited to in-frame clones, with some not included. The sample records tens of thousands of clones, 80% to 90% being singletons. Sequencing was performed on PBMCs, taken from a glioma patient whose treatment included an IDH1 peptide vaccine. Receptors were obtained from a woman aged 25-40 years with glioma.

The chain recombines TRBV10-3 with TRBJ2-1; a possible D gene is TRBD2 (7 bases). The CDR3 consists of 15 residues. Germline loops: CDR1 ENHRY, CDR2 SYGVKD. V was cut by 1 base and J by 7 bases, with 14 bases left in between. DNA for the CDR3: TGTGCCATCAGTGAGTGGGGGGGCCGGGGTAATGAGCAGTTCTTC. Translating it yields CAISEWGGRGNEQFF.

The CDR3 here is CASSLEPQGFGNTIYF. CDR3 nucleotide sequence: TGCGCCAGCAGCTTGGAGCCCCAGGGATTTGGAAACACCATATATTTT. The chain joins TRBV5-1 to TRBJ1-3, with D possibly TRBD1 on 5 matching bases. Trimming left V 0 bases short and J 3 bases short, with 13 bases between. CDR1 is SGHRS, CDR2 YFSETQ, per germline. The CDR3 runs to 16 residues.

J is TRBJ2-6 and V is TRBV5-1; 8 bases fit TRBD1. The CDR3 extends over 19 amino acids. Per germline, CDR1 SGHRS and CDR2 YFSETQ. J gave up 0 bases and V 0 bases, and 8 bases lay outside the gene matches. The CDR3 sequence is CASSLGGTGLTSGANVLTF. DNA of the CDR3: TGCGCCAGCAGCTTGGGAGGGACAGGCCTAACCTCTGGGGCCAACGTCCTGACTTTC.

The rearrangement links TRBV29-1 to TRBJ1-1; unclear D gene. CDR3 size: 9 residues. CDR1 and CDR2 (germline): SQVTM, ANQGSEA. Trimming left V 5 bases short and J 7 bases short, with 5 bases between. The CDR3 loop reads CSVLLEAFF. The CDR3 region has the DNA TGCAGCGTTCTTCTTGAAGCTTTCTTT.

The rearrangement joins TRBV7-2 to TRBJ1-1, with D possibly TRBD1 on 5 matching bases. The ends were cut back, 0 bases at V and 10 bases at J, with 15 bases in the middle. From germline, CDR1 is SGHTA and CDR2 FQGNSA. This CDR3 spans 14 amino acids. For the CDR3, the DNA is TGTGCCAGCAGCTTAGCCGCGGAGGGGAGGGGAGCTTTCTTT. This gives the protein CASSLAAEGRGAFF.

This chain links TRBV29-1 with TRBJ2-7, with D perhaps assigned TRBD1 or TRBD2 (5 bases each). The CDR3 sequence is 14 residues long. Germline values: CDR1 SQVTM, CDR2 ANQGSEA. Trimming stripped 7 bases from V and 2 bases from J, with 18 bases between. The CDR3 region is CSAQGEISAYEQYF. CDR3 bases: TGCAGCGCCCAGGGAGAAATATCCGCCTACGAGCAGTACTTC.

The CDR3 region has the DNA TGCAGCGTTGAAGAAGGTGGGACAGGGGTTGGCTACACCTTC. It codes for CSVEEGGTGVGYTF. V is TRBV29-1 and J is TRBJ1-2, with TRBD1 matching over 10 bases. Germline CDR1 SQVTM, CDR2 ANQGSEA. This CDR3 has 14 residues. V lost 0 bases and J lost 7; bases outside the gene matches: 5.

CDR3 bases: TGTGCCAGCAGCCCCGGGACAGGTGCCCTCTCCTACGAGCAGTACTTC. Translated: CASSPGTGALSYEQYF. This chain uses TRBV9 with TRBJ2-7; TRBD1 matches 8 bases. Germline lookup yields CDR1 SGDLS and CDR2 YYNGEE. Unmatched junction bases numbered 9, after V lost 4 bases and J lost 0 bases. The CDR3 runs to 16 residues.

This clone was seen a single time. The CDR3 here is CASSLAWLGSPLHF. The CDR3 DNA follows: TGCGCCAGCAGCCTGGCCTGGCTCGGTTCACCCCTCCACTTT. The chain couples TRBV5-1 to TRBJ1-6, with unresolved D. Looked up from germline, CDR1 is SGHRS and CDR2 is YFSETQ. The V end lost 4 bases, the J end lost 9 bases, and 14 bases lay between the germline ends. This CDR3 is built from 14 residues.

In its sample, this clone was seen once. V gene TRBV5-6 combines with J gene TRBJ1-4, with D possibly TRBD1 on 5 matching bases. Trimming stripped 2 bases from V and 8 bases from J, with 7 bases between. The CDR3 runs to 12 residues. In germline, CDR1 is SGHDT, CDR2 YYEEEE. The CDR3 DNA reads TGTGCCAGCAGCTTCGGGGGAGAAAAACTGTTTTTT. It encodes CASSFGGEKLFF.

The table lists this clone with a count of one. The chain links TRBV30 to TRBJ2-3, with 8 nucleotides matching TRBD2. V lost 3 bases to trimming and J lost 0 bases; unmatched junction nucleotides: 2. The germline V gene encodes CDR1 GTSNPN and CDR2 SVGIG (reference sequence). The CDR3 contains 14 residues. The CDR3, as DNA: TGTGCCTGGAGCACGGGGGGGAGCACAGATACGCAGTATTTT. As protein: CAWSTGGSTDTQYF.

V gene TRBV25-1 combines with J gene TRBJ1-2; weak D call: TRBD1 (5 bases). Trimming removed 5 bases from V and 2 bases from J, with 21 bases in between. There are 17 residues in the CDR3. Germline V lookup: CDR1 MGHDK, CDR2 SYGVNS. The CDR3 DNA reads TGTGCCAGCAGTAAGGGCGGGACTACTACTATCAACTATGGCTACACCTTC. Its protein product is CASSKGGTTTINYGYTF.

The V gene is TRBV30, the J gene TRBJ1-1; the D is unclear. Germline assignment: CDR1 GTSNPN and CDR2 SVGIG (reference sequence). This CDR3 spans 11 amino acids. Trimming removed 3 bases at V and 6 bases at J, with 8 bases between. CDR3 nucleotide sequence: TGTGCCTGGAGCTCGGGGTCTGAAGCTTTCTTT. This gives the protein CAWSSGSEAFF.